This T cell receptor beta chain is drawn from a study of cytomegalovirus exposure and HLA in healthy donors. Points from the study as a whole: Previous analysis showed most TCR beta V segments were productive about 87% or about 30% of the time. On later analysis, the bulk of CMV-associated TCR beta chains appeared to be HLA-restricted. In most subjects, TCR beta sequences reportedly gave accurate predictions of HLA-A and HLA-B alleles.

Looked up from germline, CDR1 is SGHRS and CDR2 is YFSETQ. Trimming pared 4 bases from V and 0 bases from J, leaving 11 bases between. There are 15 residues in the CDR3. As concerns this clone: What it binds is not known.

The study ran its PCR with 60 Vbeta and 13 Jbeta primers. Sequenced by immunoSEQ multiplex PCR; TCRdb stores in-frame clones only, minus some. The top ten hold about 22% of the sample, which has more than 65,000 clones, almost 80% seen once. The sample taken for sequencing was PBMCs. J is TRBJ1-5 and V is TRBV5-1, with a possible D match to TRBD1 (5 bases). This TCR came from a woman aged 40 to 49 in good health and CMV-seropositive. The CDR3 protein is CASSPGDVSNQPQHF. The CDR3 bases are TGCGCCAGCAGCCCGGGGGACGTTAGCAATCAGCCCCAGCATTTT.